This TCR beta chain is from a study of blood T cell repertoires in COVID-19. Study information: PBMCs, B-cell-depleted T cells, or T cells provided the cDNA or gDNA that made up the material.

Authors' analysis steps: Amplification with reference gene primers provided the estimates of nucleated cell counts. Sequencing used immunoSEQ multiplex PCR; TCRdb keeps in-frame clones, though not all of them. D and trimming come from the DNA, and the V and J calls and clone size come from that table. The sample holds 100,000 or so clones; 70% to 85% are singletons and the top ten take 11%. The CDR3 has 16 amino acids. Per the germline V gene, CDR1 is MGHRA and CDR2 is YSYEKL. Trimming at V came to 3 bases and at J to 9 bases, leaving 9 bases not matched to a gene. The chain joins TRBV4-1 to TRBJ2-3; 13 bases fit TRBD2. The sequence was obtained from a man in his 70s with active or convalescent COVID-19. Sequences were obtained from peripheral blood. The CDR3 spells CASSHVTSGGAGTQYF. In DNA, the CDR3 is TGCGCCAGCAGCCATGTTACTAGCGGGGGGGCCGGGACGCAGTATTTT.